This TCR beta chain was sequenced for a study of T cell responses to AZD1222 COVID-19 vaccine. The study, taken as a whole, reports: Researchers report vaccine-associated CD4 TCRs spanning spike, with dominance at 160-218 and 743-854.

Method: immunoSEQ multiplex PCR; TCRdb's copy keeps in-frame clones and lacks some. The data hold 100,000 to 150,000 clones, with 85% to 95% observed a single time. CDR3 size: 13 residues. Trimming took 1 base from V and 1 from J, leaving 4 bases between them. As concerns this clone: Antigen unknown.

The chain has TRBV12-3 or TRBV12-4 and TRBJ1-1; D unresolved. The sequence was obtained from an adult in good health. Specimen: peripheral blood, collected on day 0 of AZD1222 vaccination. Written as DNA, the CDR3 is TGTGCCAGCAGTTTAGTTGCGAACACTGAAGCTTTCTTT. Its protein is CASSLVANTEAFF.